This T cell receptor beta chain came from a study of blood T cell repertoires in COVID-19. Study summary: Acute and convalescent COVID-19 samples came from the United States, Italy and Spain. Sources were T cells, B-cell-depleted T cells, or PBMCs; the material itself was cDNA or gDNA.

Original processing notes: Amplification of reference gene primers provided the estimated nucleated cell counts. The data were produced by immunoSEQ multiplex PCR, yet TCRdb's version contains in-frame clones alone and is incomplete. The V and J calls and clone size come from that table; D and trimming were worked out from the DNA. The sample lists over 65,000 clones, 80% to 95% occurring once. The V and J ends lost 6 bases and 4 bases, in that order; junction bases with no gene match: 17. There are 17 residues in the CDR3. Germline CDR1 is WNHNN and CDR2 is SYGVQD (reference sequence). J is TRBJ1-2 and V is TRBV10-1; 7 bases line up with TRBD1. The receptor's source is an elderly woman with acute or convalescent COVID-19. Input material: peripheral blood. The CDR3: CASRTRTGSFPFYGYTF. The CDR3 region has the DNA TGCGCCAGCAGAACCCGGACAGGATCGTTTCCATTCTATGGCTACACCTTC.